This T cell receptor (beta chain) was documented in a study of blood T cell repertoires in COVID-19. Across the whole study: Samples representing acute and convalescent COVID-19 were sourced from the United States, Italy and Spain.

CDR3 length: 17 amino acids. Trimming took 3 bases from V and 4 from J; bases not matched to a gene: 8. The germline V gene encodes CDR1 LGHDT and CDR2 YNNKEL (reference sequence). In the original analysis: Scientists estimated how many nucleated cells there were by amplifying reference gene primers. Produced via immunoSEQ multiplex PCR; TCRdb's table is partial and in-frame only. The V and J calls and the clone size are those of that table, but D and trimming were determined from the DNA. The sample consists of tens of thousands of clones, 65% to 80% of them appearing once. The sequence derives from a human donor in a cohort sampled during active COVID-19. The chain links TRBV3-1 (or the pseudogene TRBV3-2) to TRBJ2-5; 13 positions agree with TRBD2. The specimen was peripheral blood. The CDR3 reads CASSHRTSGGFSETQYF. In DNA form, the CDR3 reads TGTGCCAGCAGCCACAGGACTAGCGGGGGTTTTTCAGAGACCCAGTACTTC.